The sequence of this T cell receptor beta chain was determined in a study of T cells after yellow fever vaccination. Notes on the study in general: Overlap between CD4 and CD8 compartments was detected for a small share of clonotypes. Any FACS-sorted repertoire could hold abundant clonotypes that contaminate it from the bulk population.

To note about this clonotype: Its antigen remains unidentified.

TCR cDNA, made by 5'RACE template switching, carried an added universal primer site and UMIs. One entry per CDR3 protein, called by TCRdb with MiXCR from the 5' RACE reads. The repertoire includes 250,000 to 300,000 distinct CDR3 sequences, roughly 13% of them detected once, and roughly 0.5% sits in the top ten. The CDR3 is made up of 12 amino acids. V was pared by 5 bases and J by 5 bases, with 9 bases between. CDR1 and CDR2 (germline): SEHNR, FQNEAQ (reference sequence). The sequencing here drew on CD4+ T cells sorted from PBMCs, taken 45 days after the yellow fever booster vaccination. This chain links TRBV7-9 with TRBJ2-5, with no clear D. The receptor comes from a man between 25 and 39 years old who received the YFV17D yellow fever vaccine. CDR3 DNA sequence: TGTGCCAGCAGCCCCTTAGTGGAGACCCAGTACTTC. Translated, it gives CASSPLVETQYF.